Listed below are T cell receptor beta chains from one sample, sequenced in a study of OX40 agonist ivuxolimab in advanced cancers. Some clones are missing from TCRdb's copy, which holds only in-frame ones; the method was immunoSEQ multiplex PCR. The sample carries 70,000 to 80,000 clones, 88% recorded once. The starting material was CD4+ or CD8+ T cells sorted from blood, obtained in a trial of the OX40 agonist ivuxolimab. The receptors were gathered from an adult with an advanced solid tumor such as melanoma, head and neck, liver or kidney cancer. The CDR3 runs from the conserved cysteine through the conserved F or W. Each record gives: CDR3 DNA, CDR3 protein, D gene, clone size, J gene, V gene. A D gene is named only where the DNA matches it firmly. Size tells how often a clone was seen (once, few, many) or the class of an expanded clone, and some rows leave it out.

TGTGCCAGCAGCCAAGACAGGGGCGGCAATCAGCCCCAGCATTTT	CASSQDRGGNQPQHF	TRBD1	.	TRBJ1-5	TRBV28
TGTGCCAGTAGTATTCCGGGGGCCAACGTCCTGACTTTC	CASSIPGANVLTF	.	.	TRBJ2-6	TRBV19
TGTGCCAGCAGCGTAGGAGGTGGTGGGCAGACCCAGTACTTC	CASSVGGGGQTQYF	.	.	TRBJ2-5	TRBV9
TGTGCCAGCAGCTTGGCCGGGCTGGCAGAGTCCTACGAGCAGTACTTC	CASSLAGLAESYEQYF	.	.	TRBJ2-7	TRBV7-3
TGTGCCAGCAGTGAAGGGGGGACAGCAAATTCACCCCTCCACTTT	CASSEGGTANSPLHF	TRBD1	.	TRBJ1-6	TRBV2
TGTGCCAGCAGCCGGCCTTTGGGGCAGCCTAATGAAAAACTGTTTTTT	CASSRPLGQPNEKLFF	.	.	TRBJ1-4	TRBV7-2
TGTGCTAGTGGTTTTTATAGCACAGATACGCAGTATTTT	CASGFYSTDTQYF	.	.	TRBJ2-3	TRBV12-5
TGTGCCAGCAGTTACGGGGACAGGATAAATCAGCCCCAGCATTTT	CASSYGDRINQPQHF	TRBD1	once	TRBJ1-5	TRBV6-5
TGTGCCAGCAGTGACGGACAGGGGGTACTCTTC	CASSDGQGVLF	TRBD1	.	TRBJ2-7	TRBV6-4
TGTGCCTGGAGTGTACTTGACAGCGGCAATTCACCCCTCCACTTT	CAWSVLDSGNSPLHF	.	.	TRBJ1-6	TRBV30
TGTGCCAGCAGTTCATTAGGGAACTATGGCTACACCTTC	CASSSLGNYGYTF	.	once	TRBJ1-2	TRBV6-5
TGTGCCTGGAGTGGGGGCGCGTCGGGATTCCATAATTCACCCCTCCACTTT	CAWSGGASGFHNSPLHF	.	.	TRBJ1-6	TRBV30
TGTGCCAGCAGGGTTGCGGGTCTCTCCTACGAGCAGTACTTC	CASRVAGLSYEQYF	.	.	TRBJ2-7	TRBV27
TGTGCCAGCAGCAAGAGCGGGATGCTCAATGAGCAGTTCTTC	CASSKSGMLNEQFF	TRBD2	once	TRBJ2-1	TRBV7-2
TGTGCCACGACAGGACAGGGATCTGTCTACGAGCAGTACTTC	CATTGQGSVYEQYF	TRBD1	.	TRBJ2-7	TRBV10-3
TGTGCCAGCAGAGGGACTAGCACCTCCTACGAGCAGTACTTC	CASRGTSTSYEQYF	TRBD2	.	TRBJ2-7	TRBV6-5
TGTGCCAGCAGCTTAAATGCGGGACTAGCGGGTCAGGGGGAGCAGTTCTTC	CASSLNAGLAGQGEQFF	TRBD2	.	TRBJ2-1	TRBV7-3
TGTGCCAGCAGCAGCGGGACAGGGGGCCTGAGTCAGCCCCAGCATTTT	CASSSGTGGLSQPQHF	TRBD1	.	TRBJ1-5	TRBV5-4